The rows below give T cell receptor beta chains drawn from one sample of a study of molecular identifiers for immune sequencing clone quantification. Each CDR3 protein gets one entry after TCRdb re-called the PCR reads with MiXCR. The data hold some 680,000 distinct CDR3 sequences, with about 25% observed a single time. Sequenced: naive CD8+ T cells from blood, with Jurkat cell RNA spiked in. These receptors all stem from a human donor in good health. Some libraries in this study had Jurkat cell RNA spiked in. CDR3s include the opening cysteine and the closing phenylalanine or tryptophan. The order of the fields is D gene, clone size, V gene, J gene, CDR3 protein, CDR3 DNA. The D gene is left open where the match is weak. Clone size appears in some rows only: once, few, many, or a class for an expanded clone.

>NA|many|TRBV7-9|TRBJ1-1
CASSSSQGRNTEAFF
TGTGCCAGCAGCTCTTCGCAGGGAAGGAACACTGAAGCTTTCTTT
>NA|NA|TRBV27|TRBJ2-1
CASSFSSPSYNEQFF
TGTGCCAGCAGTTTTTCCAGCCCCTCCTACAATGAGCAGTTCTTC
>NA|NA|TRBV29-1|TRBJ2-2
CSVEYRELTGELVF
TGCAGCGTCGAGTACAGGGAACTCACCGGGGAGCTGGTTTTT
>NA|many|TRBV4-2|TRBJ2-7
CASSAPPSYEQYF
TGTGCCAGCAGTGCCCCACCCTCCTACGAGCAGTACTTC
>TRBD1|NA|TRBV7-2|TRBJ1-2
CASSLAGHSVLDRARTNYGYTF
TGTGCCAGCAGCTTAGCGGGTCATTCGGTCCTGGACAGGGCACGAACTAACTATGGCTACACCTTC
>NA|few|TRBV15|TRBJ2-1
CATSVTRYNEQFF
TGTGCCACCAGCGTGACACGTTACAATGAGCAGTTCTTC
>NA|NA|TRBV19|TRBJ1-2
CASSADSTYGYTF
TGTGCCAGTAGCGCCGACAGCACGTATGGCTACACCTTC
>TRBD1|NA|TRBV4-1|TRBJ2-7
CASSQEDRDTYEQYF
TGCGCCAGCAGCCAAGAGGACAGGGACACCTACGAGCAGTACTTC
>NA|many|TRBV15|TRBJ1-5
CATSRGRDNQPQHF
TGTGCCACCAGCAGGGGCCGGGACAATCAGCCCCAGCATTTT
>NA|NA|TRBV27|TRBJ2-7
CASSSFLGAREQYF
TGTGCCAGCAGTTCCTTTTTGGGGGCACGTGAGCAGTACTTC
>NA|many|TRBV4-3|TRBJ2-3
CASSQEIGVSTDTQYF
TGCGCCAGCAGCCAAGAAATTGGGGTTTCCACAGATACGCAGTATTTT
>TRBD2|few|TRBV5-1|TRBJ2-1
CASSSGGRLNNEQFF
TGCGCCAGCAGCTCGGGAGGGCGTTTGAACAATGAGCAGTTCTTC
>TRBD1|few|TRBV5-1|TRBJ2-7
CASSFSWEGQGEQYF
TGCGCCAGCAGCTTTTCTTGGGAGGGACAGGGCGAGCAGTACTTC
>NA|many|TRBV5-5|TRBJ2-2
CASSLSGLIGGANTGELFF
TGTGCCAGCAGCTTGTCGGGGCTGATCGGCGGGGCGAACACCGGGGAGCTGTTTTTT
>NA|few|TRBV11-1|TRBJ1-6
CASSYDRHNSPLHF
TGTGCCAGCAGCTACGACAGACATAATTCACCCCTCCACTTT
>TRBD1|few|TRBV6-1|TRBJ2-7
CASSEFGTGSYEQYF
TGTGCCAGCAGTGAATTCGGGACAGGTTCCTACGAGCAGTACTTC
>NA|few|TRBV4-3|TRBJ1-1
CASSHFPGLTEAFF
TGCGCCAGCAGCCACTTTCCGGGCCTAACGGAAGCTTTCTTT
>NA|many|TRBV7-8|TRBJ2-3
CASSLAPMDTQYF
TGTGCCAGCAGCTTAGCGCCCATGGATACGCAGTATTTT
>TRBD1|NA|TRBV7-3|TRBJ1-1
CARSMEQGASTEAFF
TGTGCCCGCAGTATGGAACAGGGGGCGAGCACTGAAGCTTTCTTT
>TRBD1|few|TRBV19|TRBJ1-5
CASSSGTGKGNQPQHF
TGTGCCAGTAGTTCCGGGACAGGGAAGGGCAATCAGCCCCAGCATTTT
>NA|NA|TRBV27|TRBJ2-2
CASSLLAPISTGELFF
TGTGCCAGCAGTTTATTAGCGCCCATTAGCACCGGGGAGCTGTTTTTT
>TRBD1|NA|TRBV11-2|TRBJ1-5
CASSLGQLPNQPQHF
TGTGCCAGCAGCTTGGGACAGTTGCCGAATCAGCCCCAGCATTTT
>TRBD2|once|TRBV27|TRBJ2-1
CASSSGLAANEQFF
TGTGCCAGCAGTTCGGGACTAGCGGCTAATGAGCAGTTCTTC
>NA|few|TRBV20-1|TRBJ1-5
CSARPEDGDNQPQHF
TGCAGTGCTAGACCCGAGGACGGAGACAATCAGCCCCAGCATTTT
>NA|NA|TRBV7-9|TRBJ2-2
CASSHDLPTGELFF
TGTGCCAGCAGCCATGACTTACCCACCGGGGAGCTGTTTTTT
>NA|many|TRBV2|TRBJ2-7
CASSQSPTLYEQYF
TGTGCCAGCAGCCAGAGCCCGACACTCTACGAGCAGTACTTC
>TRBD1|few|TRBV20-1|TRBJ1-4
CSASGAGTVGEKLFF
TGCAGTGCTAGCGGGGCGGGGACAGTCGGGGAAAAACTGTTTTTT
>TRBD1|NA|TRBV12-3/TRBV12-4|TRBJ1-2
CASSSYHMDRGQSYDHSF
TGTGCCAGCAGTTCTTACCATATGGACAGGGGGCAATCGTATGACCACTCCTTC
>TRBD2|many|TRBV29-1|TRBJ2-7
CSVGGTSGGRSSYEQYF
TGCAGCGTTGGTGGGACTAGCGGGGGACGGTCTTCCTACGAGCAGTACTTC
>NA|few|TRBV15|TRBJ2-2
CATSSGGRGYTGELFF
TGTGCCACCAGCTCCGGAGGCAGGGGATACACCGGGGAGCTGTTTTTT
>NA|NA|TRBV27|TRBJ2-7
CASSRSSRASYEQYF
TGTGCCAGCAGCCGTTCGTCCAGGGCGTCCTACGAGCAGTACTTC
>NA|few|TRBV28|TRBJ2-5
CASSLFGSTEVQETQYF
TGTGCCAGCAGTTTATTCGGCAGCACCGAGGTGCAAGAGACCCAGTACTTC
>NA|many|TRBV9|TRBJ2-3
CASSALGDWNTQYF
TGTGCCAGCAGCGCGCTGGGGGACTGGAATACGCAGTATTTT
>TRBD1|NA|TRBV7-8|TRBJ1-5
CASSLAVGQGGVQPQHF
TGTGCCAGCAGCTTAGCGGTGGGACAGGGGGGGGTTCAGCCCCAGCATTTT
>TRBD1|few|TRBV11-2|TRBJ2-5
CASSSYGQGGETQYF
TGTGCCAGCAGCTCCTACGGACAGGGCGGGGAGACCCAGTACTTC
>NA|NA|TRBV7-2|TRBJ2-7
CASSLLAGRRAQYF
TGTGCCAGCAGCTTGTTGGCAGGGCGCCGCGCGCAGTACTTC
>TRBD2|few|TRBV5-4|TRBJ2-1
CASSNPGTSAYNEQFF
TGTGCCAGCAGCAACCCCGGGACTAGCGCCTACAATGAGCAGTTCTTC
>NA|many|TRBV5-4|TRBJ1-1
CASSLQGGRSNTEAFF
TGTGCCAGCAGCTTGCAAGGCGGCAGATCGAACACTGAAGCTTTCTTT
>NA|NA|TRBV4-3|TRBJ1-1
CASSRSSGAGYTEAFF
TGCGCCAGCAGCCGATCCTCGGGGGCAGGGTACACTGAAGCTTTCTTT
>NA|many|TRBV5-1|TRBJ1-1
CACYPGPRSTEAFF
TGCGCCTGCTATCCCGGTCCTAGATCCACTGAAGCTTTCTTT
>NA|few|TRBV11-1|TRBJ2-7
CASSLDRFYPPYEQYF
TGTGCCAGCAGTCTAGACAGATTCTACCCGCCGTACGAGCAGTACTTC
>NA|few|TRBV20-1|TRBJ1-3
CSAREAQSSGNTIYF
TGCAGTGCTAGAGAAGCACAGAGCTCTGGAAACACCATATATTTT